A single sample is the source of the 27 T cell receptor beta chains below, sequenced in a study of blood T cell repertoires in COVID-19. The assay was immunoSEQ multiplex PCR, and TCRdb's table has in-frame clones only and misses some. The sample has fewer than 100,000 clones; approximately 80% are singletons. Source material: peripheral blood. The receptors stem from a middle-aged man with acute or convalescent COVID-19.

The V call is TRBV5-5, the J call TRBJ1-5, with 9 nucleotides matching TRBD1. The V gene's germline CDR1 is SGHKS and CDR2 YYEKEE (reference sequence). Losses at the gene ends were 4 bases for V and 2 bases for J; bases not matched to a gene: 10. This CDR3 has 17 residues. CDR3 DNA: TGTGCCAGCAGCCCCGGGACAGGGAGTCGGGGCAATCAGCCCCAGCATTTT. The encoded protein is CASSPGTGSRGNQPQHF.

This clone was found a few times. The rearrangement joins TRBV28 to TRBJ1-6, with 8 bases fitting TRBD1. Germline CDR1 and CDR2: MDHEN and SYDVKM. Germline trimming cut 5 bases from V and 4 bases from J; bases unmatched to any gene: 4. This CDR3 comprises 15 residues. For the CDR3, the DNA is TGTGCCAGCAGTCTTACAGGGGGTTATAATTCACCCCTCCACTTT. Translating it yields CASSLTGGYNSPLHF.

The CDR3: CASSYSQGLYNEQFF. The CDR3 bases are TGTGCCAGCAGTTATAGTCAGGGGCTCTACAATGAGCAGTTCTTC. This rearrangement joins TRBV6-2 or TRBV6-3 to TRBJ2-1; TRBD1 is a possible D gene (6 bases). The V and J ends lost 3 bases and 3 bases respectively, with 12 bases between them. The CDR3 is 15 residues long. Germline CDR1 reads MNHEY; CDR2 reads SVGEGT.

This clone showed up just a few times. The gene calls are TRBV6-5 and TRBJ1-1; D is possibly TRBD1 (6 bases). The CDR3 is made up of 13 amino acids. Trimming stripped 6 bases from V and 6 bases from J, with 14 bases between. The germline V gene has CDR1 MNHEY and CDR2 SVGAGI. This CDR3 is CASSVGGRAEAFF. The CDR3 nucleotides are TGTGCCAGCAGCGTCGGGGGGCGCGCTGAAGCTTTCTTT.

CDR3 sequence (DNA): TGTGCCAGAAGCCTGGGACTAGCGGGAGGACGCCCCTCCTACAATGAGCAGTTCTTC. Its protein is CARSLGLAGGRPSYNEQFF. The chain links TRBV5-3 to TRBJ2-1; 15 positions agree with TRBD2. TRBV5-3 has ORF status, its function being uncertain. This CDR3 region has 19 residues. After removal of 4 bases from V and 0 bases from J, the junction contained 8 bases not matched to a gene.

The rearrangement joins TRBV6-4 to TRBJ2-5; 10 nucleotides align to TRBD2. Germline CDR1 and CDR2: MRHNA and SNTAGT. J was trimmed by 9 bases and V by 0 bases; bases with no gene match: 13. This CDR3 contains 17 residues. The CDR3 coding sequence is TGTGCCAGCAGTGACTCCCCTAGCGGGGGACCAGACGAGGCCCAGTACTTC. The encoded protein is CASSDSPSGGPDEAQYF.

The V gene is TRBV20-1, the J gene TRBJ1-4; TRBD1 aligns across 9 bases. Trimming removed 3 bases from V and 8 bases from J; junction bases left unmatched: 7. This CDR3 spans 14 amino acids. Looked up from germline, CDR1 is DFQATT and CDR2 is SNEGSKA (reference sequence). The CDR3 DNA sequence: TGCAGTGCTAGTGAGACAGGGGGTGTAGAAAAACTGTTTTTT. It is translated as CSASETGGVEKLFF.

The chain employs TRBV18 and TRBJ2-7, with D possibly being TRBD1 (6 bases). V was shortened by 3 bases and J by 3 bases, with 15 bases between the two germline ends. Germline V gives CDR1 KGHSH, CDR2 LQKENI. The CDR3 is 15 amino acids. CDR3 sequence (DNA): TGTGCCAGCTCACCGGGGGCAGAAATAGGCTACGAGCAGTACTTC. Translated: CASSPGAEIGYEQYF.

This clone appeared a single time. This chain links TRBV7-3 with TRBJ1-1, with D uncertain. The CDR3 length is 13 residues. Trimming removed 4 bases from V and 9 bases from J, with 15 bases in between. Per the germline V gene, CDR1 is SGHTA and CDR2 is FQGTGA. CDR3 in amino acids: CASSSAANSQAFF. The DNA of the CDR3 is TGTGCCAGCAGCTCTGCGGCGAATAGTCAAGCTTTCTTT.

The chain is built from TRBV5-1 and TRBJ2-1; TRBD2 matches 13 bases. This CDR3 is 19 amino acids long. Trimming took 3 bases from V and 0 from J; bases not matched to a gene: 9. CDR1 SGHRS and CDR2 YFSETQ come from the germline V gene. The CDR3 bases are TGCGCCAGCAGCTCCCCCGGGACTAGCGGGACGAGCTCCTACAATGAGCAGTTCTTC. It translates to CASSSPGTSGTSSYNEQFF.

J is TRBJ2-3 and V is TRBV10-3; D possibly corresponds to TRBD1 (5 bases). V was cut by 2 bases and J by 9 bases, with 6 bases left in between. The CDR3 totals 11 residues. Germline-derived CDR1 and CDR2 are ENHRY and SYGVKD. This chain's CDR3 is CAISEGATQYF. The CDR3 nucleotides read TGTGCCATCAGTGAGGGGGCGACGCAGTATTTT.

This chain connects TRBV9 to TRBJ1-2; perhaps TRBD1 as D (5 bases). The length of the CDR3 is 13 residues. Germline-derived CDR1 and CDR2 are SGDLS and YYNGEE. Trimming cost V 3 bases and J 7 bases, with 13 bases left between them. The CDR3 region is CASSGSGWSGYTF. The CDR3 DNA follows: TGTGCCAGCAGCGGATCAGGGTGGAGTGGCTACACCTTC.

This rearrangement joins TRBV7-9 to TRBJ2-1, with TRBD2 as a possible D gene (6 bases). The CDR3 spans 17 residues. CDR1 is SEHNR, CDR2 FQNEAQ, per germline (reference sequence). The germline V and J ends were trimmed by 5 bases and 6 bases, with 23 bases remaining between them. CDR3 coding DNA: TGTGCCAGCAGCGGAGGGGAGTCGGGCAGGGAACTCAATGAGCAGTTCTTC. Translation: CASSGGESGRELNEQFF.

This clone has a handful of counts. The chain carries TRBV15 and TRBJ1-2; D is possibly TRBD1 (5 bases). V lost 0 bases, J lost 6 bases, and 14 bases lay in between. Germline V gives CDR1 LNHNV, CDR2 YYDKDF (reference sequence). The CDR3 is 15 residues long. The DNA for the CDR3 is TGTGCCACCAGCAGAGATCGTTTGGGGCCTAATGGCTACACCTTC. This encodes CATSRDRLGPNGYTF.

The chain links TRBV6-2 or TRBV6-3 to TRBJ2-3, with 8 bases matching TRBD2. Losses at the gene ends were 4 bases for V and 4 bases for J; bases not matched to a gene: 16. The CDR3 consists of 18 residues. Germline assignment: CDR1 MNHEY and CDR2 SVGEGT. CDR3 sequence: CASSLQKIGGAQPDTQYF. CDR3 sequence (DNA): TGTGCCAGCAGTTTGCAAAAAATCGGGGGGGCTCAACCAGATACGCAGTATTTT.

The chain carries TRBV29-1 and TRBJ1-1, with D hard to call. Germline CDR1 is SQVTM and CDR2 is ANQGSEA. With 6 bases removed from V and 0 bases from J, the gap between germline ends came to 8 bases. This CDR3 is built from 12 residues. In DNA, the CDR3 is TGCAGCGTCTGGACTGTGAACACTGAAGCTTTCTTT. Amino acids: CSVWTVNTEAFF. Looking up the rest from reference TRBV29-1 and TRBJ1-1 gives the full variable domain: SAVISQKPSRDICQRGTSLTIQCQVDSQVTMMFWYRQQPGQSLTLIATANQGSEATYESGFVIDKFPISRPNLTFSTLTVSNMSPEDSSIYLCSVWTVNTEAFFGQGTRLTVV.

The rearrangement joins TRBV6-5 to TRBJ2-1; 13 positions match TRBD2. This CDR3 region has 15 residues. Germline CDR1 is MNHEY and CDR2 is SVGAGI. J gave up 6 bases and V 6 bases, and 5 bases lay outside the gene matches. CDR3 sequence: CASRSRTSGGNEQFF. CDR3 sequence (DNA): TGTGCCAGCAGGTCCAGGACTAGCGGGGGCAATGAGCAGTTCTTC.

The CDR3 here is CASSHGGWSSNEKLFF. The CDR3 DNA reads as TGCGCCAGCAGCCACGGGGGGTGGTCGTCTAATGAAAAACTGTTTTTT. V and J are TRBV4-1 and TRBJ1-4, with D maybe TRBD1 (5 bases). Germline CDR1 MGHRA, CDR2 YSYEKL. With 3 bases removed from V and 3 bases from J, the gap between germline ends came to 14 bases. The CDR3 has 16 residues.

In its sample, this clone was seen once. This rearrangement joins TRBV2 to TRBJ2-5, with 8 bases that match TRBD1. This CDR3 comprises 14 residues. Germline V lookup: CDR1 SNHLY, CDR2 FYNNEI. Unmatched junction bases numbered 7, after V lost 8 bases and J lost 2 bases. Here the CDR3 DNA reads TGTGCCAGCGTCGACAGGGGACCTCAAGAGACCCAGTACTTC. This gives the protein CASVDRGPQETQYF.

This clone was detected once. V gene TRBV6-6 combines with J gene TRBJ2-5, with 8 bases that match TRBD1. CDR1 is MNHNY, CDR2 SVGAGI, per germline (reference sequence). The V gene end was trimmed by 6 bases and the J gene end by 6 bases; junction bases not matched to a gene: 6. The CDR3 has 13 residues. CDR3 sequence: CASRADRVKTQYF. CDR3 nucleotide sequence: TGTGCCAGCAGGGCGGACAGGGTAAAGACCCAGTACTTC.

The chain couples TRBV18 to TRBJ1-2; D gene ambiguous. The CDR3 is made up of 12 amino acids. Trimming left V 2 bases short and J 4 bases short, with 5 bases between. Germline V gene data show CDR1 as KGHSH and CDR2 as LQKENI. The CDR3 nucleotides read TGTGCCAGCTCACCAAACACCTATGGCTACACCTTC. Translation: CASSPNTYGYTF.

The chain couples TRBV12-3 or TRBV12-4 to TRBJ2-3; tentatively, D is TRBD2 (5 bases). There are 13 residues in the CDR3. Trimming left V 8 bases short and J 0 bases short, with 9 bases between. In DNA form, the CDR3 reads TGTGCCAGCGGAAGAGGGAGCACAGATACGCAGTATTTT. This sequence encodes CASGRGSTDTQYF.

The rearrangement links TRBV10-3 to TRBJ2-7; 7 nucleotides line up with TRBD1. The CDR3 extends over 12 amino acids. CDR1 is ENHRY, CDR2 SYGVKD, per germline. V dropped 9 bases and J dropped 2; count of bases not matched to a gene: 4. The CDR3 loop is CAISGTAYEQYF. The CDR3, as DNA: TGTGCCATATCCGGGACAGCCTACGAGCAGTACTTC.

The rearrangement joins TRBV27 to TRBJ2-1, with 7 bases lining up with TRBD2. This CDR3 has 13 residues. CDR1 is MNHEY and CDR2 is SMNVEV in the germline V gene (reference sequence). J was trimmed by 7 bases and V by 3 bases; bases with no gene match: 3. The CDR3 spells CASSLSGGNEQFF. CDR3 bases: TGTGCCAGCAGTTTGTCCGGGGGGAATGAGCAGTTCTTC.

V is TRBV24-1 and J is TRBJ2-3; D perhaps matches TRBD2 (5 bases). The germline CDR1 and CDR2 sequences are KGHDR and SFDVKD. Trimming cost V 6 bases and J 2 bases, with 17 bases left between them. The CDR3 has 16 amino acids. The CDR3 sequence is CATSPSGVDYTDTQYF. The DNA of the CDR3 is TGTGCCACCAGTCCCTCCGGGGTGGATTACACAGATACGCAGTATTTT.

The chain carries TRBV28 and TRBJ1-6; 9 bases line up with TRBD1. CDR3 length equals 16 residues. The germline V gene has CDR1 MDHEN and CDR2 SYDVKM. V shed 7 bases, J shed 7 bases, and the junction held 11 bases outside the gene matches. CDR3 in DNA: TGTGCCAGCATCGATTACGGGACAGGGACGAATTCACCCCTCCACTTT. Its translation: CASIDYGTGTNSPLHF.

The rearrangement joins TRBV9 to TRBJ1-4; TRBD1 agrees at 12 bases. CDR3 length: 15 amino acids. CDR1 is SGDLS and CDR2 is YYNGEE in the germline V gene. V trimming: 4 bases; J trimming: 13 bases; junction bases outside the gene matches: 11. The CDR3 is CASSLSYRDRGRLFF. In nucleotides, the CDR3 is TGTGCCAGCAGCCTAAGTTACCGGGACAGGGGGCGACTGTTTTTT. Looking up the rest from reference TRBV9 and TRBJ1-4 gives the full variable domain: DSGVTQTPKHLITATGQRVTLRCSPRSGDLSVYWYQQSLDQGLQFLIQYYNGEERAKGNILERFSAQQFPDLHSELNLSSLELGDSALYFCASSLSYRDRGRLFFGSGTQLSVL.